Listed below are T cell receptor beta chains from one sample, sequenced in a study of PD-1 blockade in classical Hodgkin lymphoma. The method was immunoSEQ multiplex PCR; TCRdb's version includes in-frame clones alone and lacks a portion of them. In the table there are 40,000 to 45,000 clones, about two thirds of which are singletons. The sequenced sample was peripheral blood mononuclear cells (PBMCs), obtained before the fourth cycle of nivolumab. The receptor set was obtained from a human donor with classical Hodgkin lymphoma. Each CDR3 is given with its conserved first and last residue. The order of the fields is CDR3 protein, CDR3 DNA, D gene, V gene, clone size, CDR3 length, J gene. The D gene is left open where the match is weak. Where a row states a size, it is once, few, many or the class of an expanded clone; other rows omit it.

CASSRTWQETQYF TGTGCCAGCAGTCGGACTTGGCAAGAGACCCAGTACTTC NA TRBV2 few 13 TRBJ2-5
CASNLNDRADDEKLFF TGCGCCAGCAACCTAAATGACAGGGCGGATGATGAAAAACTGTTTTTT TRBD1 TRBV4-3 once 16 TRBJ1-4
CASSLVGTAPGNTIYF TGCGCCAGCAGCCTGGTCGGGACAGCCCCGGGAAACACCATATATTTT TRBD1 TRBV4-1 NA 16 TRBJ1-3
CASSDFRGSYEQYF TGTGCCAGCAGTGATTTTAGGGGGTCTTACGAGCAGTACTTC NA TRBV6-1 once 14 TRBJ2-7
CASSLANTEAFF TGTGCCAGCAGTTTAGCGAACACTGAAGCTTTCTTT NA TRBV28 NA 12 TRBJ1-1
CASSGRTESYGYTF TGTGCCAGCAGTGGCCGGACAGAATCCTATGGCTACACCTTC NA TRBV2 NA 14 TRBJ1-2
CASSLDRGSYNEQFF TGTGCCAGCAGCCTGGACAGGGGATCCTACAATGAGCAGTTCTTC TRBD1 TRBV5-5 few 15 TRBJ2-1
CASSPRTGGNEQYF TGTGCCAGCAGCCCCCGGACAGGGGGCAACGAGCAGTACTTC TRBD1 TRBV28 NA 14 TRBJ2-7
CACGGPGNTIYF TGTGCCTGCGGGGGACCTGGAAACACCATATATTTT NA TRBV30 NA 12 TRBJ1-3
CASRGEISNQPQHF TGTGCCAGCCGCGGAGAAATTAGCAATCAGCCCCAGCATTTT NA TRBV28 NA 14 TRBJ1-5
CASRFRGTVEQYF TGTGCCAGCAGGTTCCGGGGGACGGTTGAGCAGTACTTC NA TRBV7-2 NA 13 TRBJ2-7
CASSFWGSDEQFF TGTGCCAGCAGCTTTTGGGGGAGCGATGAGCAGTTCTTC NA TRBV5-4 NA 13 TRBJ2-1
CASSPPDRASTDTQYF TGTGCCAGCTCACCACCGGACAGGGCTAGCACAGATACGCAGTATTTT TRBD1 TRBV18 once 16 TRBJ2-3
CASSLSLAGVNEQFF TGTGCCAGCAGTTTATCGCTAGCGGGGGTGAATGAGCAGTTCTTC TRBD2 TRBV27 few 15 TRBJ2-1
CASRRDLNTGELFF TGTGCCAGCAGAAGGGATTTGAACACCGGGGAGCTGTTTTTT NA TRBV6-5 NA 14 TRBJ2-2
CASRAEQAGLAGGYEQYF TGTGCCAGCAGGGCTGAGCAGGCCGGACTAGCGGGGGGTTACGAGCAGTACTTC TRBD2 TRBV2 once 18 TRBJ2-7
CASSSRVGVVGTEAFF TGTGCCAGCAGCTCCCGGGTAGGGGTGGTCGGGACTGAAGCTTTCTTT NA TRBV7-6 NA 16 TRBJ1-1
CASSLMPGENYGYTF TGTGCCAGCAGCTTAATGCCGGGAGAAAACTATGGCTACACCTTC NA TRBV7-6 NA 15 TRBJ1-2
CASSLWAGGPQETQYF TGTGCCAGCAGTTTATGGGCGGGGGGGCCCCAAGAGACCCAGTACTTC TRBD2 TRBV28 NA 16 TRBJ2-5
CASSLRGIGGEKLFF TGTGCCAGCAGCCTAAGGGGGATTGGGGGTGAAAAACTGTTTTTT NA TRBV6-5 NA 15 TRBJ1-4
CASSGGRTDYGYTF TGTGCCAGTAGTGGGGGGCGGACTGACTATGGCTACACCTTC NA TRBV19 NA 14 TRBJ1-2
CASSALIGNQPQHF TGTGCCAGCAGTGCTTTAATTGGCAATCAGCCCCAGCATTTT NA TRBV27 NA 14 TRBJ1-5
CASSQDRGRPYEQYF TGTGCCAGCAGCCAGGACAGGGGGCGCCCTTACGAGCAGTACTTC TRBD1 TRBV11-2 few 15 TRBJ2-7
CASSQDPSGGANTGELFF TGTGCCAGCAGCCAAGATCCAAGCGGGGGGGCGAACACCGGGGAGCTGTTTTTT TRBD2 TRBV4-2 NA 18 TRBJ2-2
CASRSGGSYNEQFF TGTGCCAGCAGGTCGGGGGGATCCTACAATGAGCAGTTCTTC TRBD2 TRBV7-2 NA 14 TRBJ2-1
CASSLRGQGARNTIYF TGTGCCAGCAGCTTACGAGGACAGGGGGCAAGAAACACCATATATTTT TRBD1 TRBV13 NA 16 TRBJ1-3
CASSLIAGPSYNEQFF TGTGCCAGCAGCTTAATAGCGGGGCCTTCCTACAATGAGCAGTTCTTC TRBD2 TRBV5-6 NA 16 TRBJ2-1
CASSPSGGYNEQFF TGCGCCAGCAGCCCTAGCGGGGGTTACAATGAGCAGTTCTTC TRBD2 TRBV10-2 NA 14 TRBJ2-1
CASSLESSSSLF TGTGCCAGCAGCTTAGAAAGTTCCTCGAGCCTCTTC NA TRBV7-9 NA 12 TRBJ2-1
CASSEFPGEDTEAFF TGTGCCAGCAGTGAATTTCCAGGGGAGGACACTGAAGCTTTCTTT NA TRBV2 once 15 TRBJ1-1
CASSLQAAGSNEKLFF TGCGCCAGCAGCTTACAGGCAGCTGGGTCTAATGAAAAACTGTTTTTT NA TRBV5-1 NA 16 TRBJ1-4
CASSAQQLALNHNEQFF TGTGCCAGCAGCGCCCAACAGCTAGCTCTAAACCACAATGAGCAGTTCTTC NA TRBV9 NA 17 TRBJ2-1
CASSMDRASTEAFF TGTGCCAGCAGTATGGACAGGGCGAGCACTGAAGCTTTCTTT TRBD1 TRBV2 NA 14 TRBJ1-1
CASSASRDEQFF TGTGCCAGCAGCGCCTCGAGGGATGAGCAGTTCTTC NA TRBV11-3 NA 12 TRBJ2-1
CASSSGRSTEAFF TGTGCCAGCAGCTCGGGGCGTTCCACTGAAGCTTTCTTT NA TRBV13 NA 13 TRBJ1-1
CASSPGTPLTYEQYF TGTGCCAGCAGCCCAGGGACACCGTTAACCTACGAGCAGTACTTC NA TRBV5-5 NA 15 TRBJ2-7
CASIGDGKANTEAFF TGTGCCAGCATCGGGGATGGGAAGGCGAACACTGAAGCTTTCTTT NA TRBV5-8 NA 15 TRBJ1-1
CASSEGGGGYEQYF TGTGCCAGCAGTGAGGGAGGTGGAGGCTACGAGCAGTACTTC NA TRBV9 NA 14 TRBJ2-7
CAIRVDRGDTIYF TGTGCCATCAGGGTGGACAGGGGAGACACCATATATTTT TRBD1 TRBV10-3 NA 13 TRBJ1-3
CASSGNWDDSYEQYF TGTGCCAGCAGTGGTAATTGGGACGACTCCTACGAGCAGTACTTC NA TRBV2 NA 15 TRBJ2-7
CASSLDFSTDTQYF TGTGCCAGCAGCTTGGACTTTTCCACAGATACGCAGTATTTT NA TRBV5-4 NA 14 TRBJ2-3
CASSFNPTGGPTDTQYF TGTGCCAGCAGCTTCAACCCGACAGGGGGCCCAACAGATACGCAGTATTTT TRBD1 TRBV13 many 17 TRBJ2-3
CASSLTGANYGYTF TGTGCCAGCAGTTTAACGGGAGCTAACTATGGCTACACCTTC NA TRBV27 once 14 TRBJ1-2
CASSEGPSVDTGELFF TGTGCCAGCAGTGAAGGGCCCAGCGTCGACACCGGGGAGCTGTTTTTT NA TRBV2 NA 16 TRBJ2-2
CSGTVNTEAFF TGCAGCGGGACCGTGAACACTGAAGCTTTCTTT NA TRBV29-1 medium-sized 11 TRBJ1-1
CASSLLDGNQPQHF TGTGCCAGCAGCTTGCTTGACGGCAATCAGCCCCAGCATTTT NA TRBV5-6 NA 14 TRBJ1-5
CASSLNGIRYGYTF TGTGCCAGCAGTTTAAATGGGATTCGGTATGGCTACACCTTC NA TRBV28 NA 14 TRBJ1-2
CASSLAGGVPYEQYF TGTGCCAGCAGCTTAGCCGGCGGGGTTCCCTACGAGCAGTACTTC NA TRBV7-2 medium-sized 15 TRBJ2-7
CASSQEPTGNTEAFF TGCGCCAGCAGCCAAGAACCTACAGGGAACACTGAAGCTTTCTTT NA TRBV4-1 NA 15 TRBJ1-1
CASSPRVAGPTYEQYF TGTGCCAGCAGCCCCCGGGTGGCAGGACCTACCTACGAGCAGTACTTC NA TRBV11-2 NA 16 TRBJ2-7
CASSEGTSLMNTGELFF TGCGCCAGCAGTGAAGGGACTAGCCTAATGAACACCGGGGAGCTGTTTTTT TRBD2 TRBV10-2 few 17 TRBJ2-2
CAWRRIGATNEKLFF TGTGCCTGGAGGAGGATCGGGGCAACTAATGAAAAACTGTTTTTT NA TRBV30 few 15 TRBJ1-4
CASSWDPYRDTEAFF TGTGCCAGCAGCTGGGACCCGTACAGGGATACTGAAGCTTTCTTT NA TRBV5-4 few 15 TRBJ1-1
CASSLELGQETQYF TGTGCCAGCAGCTTGGAGTTGGGGCAAGAGACCCAGTACTTC NA TRBV5-8 NA 14 TRBJ2-5
CASSYSGAQGYTF TGTGCCAGCAGTTACTCGGGGGCCCAGGGCTACACCTTC NA TRBV6-5 NA 13 TRBJ1-2
CASSHRDRGFTF TGTGCCAGCAGCCATCGGGACAGGGGATTCACCTTC TRBD1 TRBV13 NA 12 TRBJ1-2
CASSATGNTEAFF TGTGCCAGCAGCGCCACAGGGAACACTGAAGCTTTCTTT NA TRBV11-1 NA 13 TRBJ1-1
CASSSSGGAGYTF TGTGCCAGCAGTTCATCGGGGGGAGCTGGCTACACCTTC NA TRBV6-6 NA 13 TRBJ1-2
CASSEAGYYGYTF TGTGCCAGCAGTGAGGCAGGGTACTATGGCTACACCTTC NA TRBV6-1 NA 13 TRBJ1-2